The rows below give T cell receptor beta chains drawn from one sample of a study of Graves' ophthalmopathy and Graves' hyperthyroidism. TCRdb used MiXCR to reprocess the multiplex PCR reads, holding one entry per CDR3 protein. The table shows 170,000 or so distinct CDR3 sequences, with around 40% occurring only once. Sequenced sample: peripheral blood. The receptors were gathered from a young man with Graves' ophthalmopathy. CDR3s include the opening cysteine and the closing phenylalanine or tryptophan. The order of the fields is V gene, clone size, D gene, CDR3 length, J gene, CDR3 DNA, CDR3 protein. D genes are given only for firm matches. Size is omitted from some rows. Given values are once, few, many or a class for expanded clones.

v_call: TRBV11-2; clone_size: few; d_call: .; cdr3_length: 14; j_call: TRBJ2-5; cdr3_nt: TGTGCCAGCAGGCCCCAGGAAAACCAAGAGACCCAGTACTTC; cdr3_aa: CASRPQENQETQYF
v_call: TRBV5-1; clone_size: many; d_call: .; cdr3_length: 14; j_call: TRBJ2-7; cdr3_nt: TGCGCCAGCAGCTTCGGGGCGGGAAGGTACGAGCAGTACTTC; cdr3_aa: CASSFGAGRYEQYF
v_call: TRBV5-1; clone_size: many; d_call: .; cdr3_length: 13; j_call: TRBJ1-2; cdr3_nt: TGCGCCAGCAGCTTGGAGGGCGTCTATGGCTACACCTTC; cdr3_aa: CASSLEGVYGYTF
v_call: TRBV6-2/TRBV6-3; clone_size: few; d_call: TRBD1; cdr3_length: 14; j_call: TRBJ2-7; cdr3_nt: TGTGCCAGCACCGGGGGACAGGGAAAGTACGAGCAGTACTTC; cdr3_aa: CASTGGQGKYEQYF
v_call: TRBV5-6; clone_size: .; d_call: TRBD1; cdr3_length: 14; j_call: TRBJ1-2; cdr3_nt: TGTGCCAGCAGCGTCCGGGACAGCCTCTATGGCTACACCTTC; cdr3_aa: CASSVRDSLYGYTF
v_call: TRBV24-1; clone_size: many; d_call: .; cdr3_length: 14; j_call: TRBJ2-5; cdr3_nt: TGTGCCACCAGTGATTTTGGACAGCAAGAGACCCAGTACTTC; cdr3_aa: CATSDFGQQETQYF
v_call: TRBV11-2; clone_size: many; d_call: .; cdr3_length: 15; j_call: TRBJ2-7; cdr3_nt: TGTGCCAGCAGCTTATTTCCGGACCCTACCTACGAGCAGTACTTC; cdr3_aa: CASSLFPDPTYEQYF
v_call: TRBV20-1; clone_size: .; d_call: .; cdr3_length: 15; j_call: TRBJ1-3; cdr3_nt: TGCAGTGCTAGAGTCCCGGGAGGGGTTGGAAACACCATATATTTT; cdr3_aa: CSARVPGGVGNTIYF
v_call: TRBV3-1; clone_size: many; d_call: TRBD2; cdr3_length: 14; j_call: TRBJ2-5; cdr3_nt: TGTGCCAGCAGCCACAATCCGGGAGGGGAGACCCAGTACTTC; cdr3_aa: CASSHNPGGETQYF
v_call: TRBV27; clone_size: many; d_call: TRBD1; cdr3_length: 15; j_call: TRBJ1-5; cdr3_nt: TGTGCCAGCAGCTCCGGGACAGGGAGGCAGGGGCCCCAGCATTTT; cdr3_aa: CASSSGTGRQGPQHF
v_call: TRBV7-9; clone_size: many; d_call: .; cdr3_length: 14; j_call: TRBJ1-1; cdr3_nt: TGTGCCAGCAGCCGTTTTTGGACGAACACTGAAGCTTTCTTT; cdr3_aa: CASSRFWTNTEAFF
v_call: TRBV28; clone_size: .; d_call: .; cdr3_length: 12; j_call: TRBJ1-5; cdr3_nt: TGTGCCAGCAGTGACTGGGAATCAGCCCAGCATTTT; cdr3_aa: CASSDWESAQHF
v_call: TRBV2; clone_size: many; d_call: .; cdr3_length: 13; j_call: TRBJ1-5; cdr3_nt: TGTGCCAGCAGTCGGCAGAGCAATCAGCCCCAGCATTTT; cdr3_aa: CASSRQSNQPQHF
v_call: TRBV2; clone_size: .; d_call: .; cdr3_length: 19; j_call: TRBJ2-4; cdr3_nt: TGTGCCAGCAGTCTGGGGGCTTTGACTAGCAGGTTGGGCAAAAACATTCAGTACTTC; cdr3_aa: CASSLGALTSRLGKNIQYF
v_call: TRBV6-1; clone_size: .; d_call: .; cdr3_length: 13; j_call: TRBJ2-5; cdr3_nt: TGTGCCAGCAGCAGGTCTGGGGAAGAGACCCAGTACTTC; cdr3_aa: CASSRSGEETQYF
v_call: TRBV29-1; clone_size: many; d_call: .; cdr3_length: 16; j_call: TRBJ1-2; cdr3_nt: TGCAGTTGTTGGGGGCCCTCCCGGGGGCTTAACTATGGCTACACCTTC; cdr3_aa: CSCWGPSRGLNYGYTF
v_call: TRBV6-2/TRBV6-3; clone_size: .; d_call: .; cdr3_length: 11; j_call: TRBJ2-2; cdr3_nt: TGTGCCAGCGTCGCGGCCGGGGAGCTGTTTTTT; cdr3_aa: CASVAAGELFF
v_call: TRBV10-3; clone_size: .; d_call: TRBD1; cdr3_length: 15; j_call: TRBJ1-5; cdr3_nt: TGTGCCATCAGTGGGACAGGGGATGAGCATCAGCCCCAGCATTTT; cdr3_aa: CAISGTGDEHQPQHF
v_call: TRBV6-5; clone_size: many; d_call: .; cdr3_length: 14; j_call: TRBJ2-7; cdr3_nt: TGTGCCAGCAGTTACTCGTCGGGGAGGAGTCAGCAGTACTTC; cdr3_aa: CASSYSSGRSQQYF
v_call: TRBV28; clone_size: many; d_call: .; cdr3_length: 12; j_call: TRBJ2-7; cdr3_nt: TGTGCCACAAAGGGGGGGTTTTACGAGCAGTACTTC; cdr3_aa: CATKGGFYEQYF
v_call: TRBV4-1; clone_size: many; d_call: .; cdr3_length: 15; j_call: TRBJ1-2; cdr3_nt: TGCGCCAGCAGCCAATCGGGTTCCGGGGGATTTGGCTACACCTTC; cdr3_aa: CASSQSGSGGFGYTF
v_call: TRBV7-3; clone_size: many; d_call: .; cdr3_length: 15; j_call: TRBJ1-2; cdr3_nt: TGTGCCAGCAGCTCCGATAGCGGATTGGGAGCCGGCTACACCTTC; cdr3_aa: CASSSDSGLGAGYTF
v_call: TRBV4-1; clone_size: many; d_call: TRBD1; cdr3_length: 14; j_call: TRBJ1-6; cdr3_nt: TGCGCCAGCAGCCAAGTCTTGAGAGGGGGCCGTATCCACTTT; cdr3_aa: CASSQVLRGGRIHF
v_call: TRBV7-2; clone_size: .; d_call: TRBD1; cdr3_length: 15; j_call: TRBJ2-5; cdr3_nt: TGTGCCAGCAGCTTATGGGGGACAGGGCAAGAGACCCAGTACTTC; cdr3_aa: CASSLWGTGQETQYF
v_call: TRBV29-1; clone_size: .; d_call: TRBD1; cdr3_length: 14; j_call: TRBJ1-2; cdr3_nt: TGCAGCGTTGAGGAATACGGGACAGGGCAAGGCTACACCTTC; cdr3_aa: CSVEEYGTGQGYTF
v_call: TRBV7-8; clone_size: .; d_call: .; cdr3_length: 13; j_call: TRBJ2-7; cdr3_nt: TGTGCCAGCAGCAACCGTAACGGCTACGAGCAGTACTTC; cdr3_aa: CASSNRNGYEQYF